A single sample is the source of the 25 T cell receptor beta chains below, sequenced in a study of early T cells in non-severe SARS-CoV-2 infection. TCRdb re-called the 5' RACE reads through MiXCR, storing one row per CDR3 protein. The table records about 35,000 distinct CDR3 sequences, roughly 5.7% of them present only once. This sample comprised whole blood, obtained at baseline. These receptors all come from an adult who was a healthcare worker with PCR-confirmed SARS-CoV-2 infection or an uninfected control (not recorded which).

This clonotype was seen many times. The chain couples TRBV2 to TRBJ2-7; D possibly corresponds to TRBD2 (5 bases). The germline gives CDR1 SNHLY, CDR2 FYNNEI. Trimming pared 6 bases from V and 6 bases from J, leaving 9 bases between. The CDR3 sequence is 11 residues long. This chain's CDR3 is CASRDYLEQYF. CDR3 coding DNA: TGTGCCAGCAGAGACTATCTCGAGCAGTACTTC.

This clonotype occurred many times. The chain uses TRBV7-8 and TRBJ2-1, with D unresolved. The CDR3 contains 14 residues. V lost 1 base and J 9 bases, leaving 13 bases between the germline ends. CDR1 and CDR2 (germline): SGHVS, FQNEAQ. The CDR3 loop is CASSLGMGRVEQFF. CDR3 DNA sequence: TGTGCCAGCAGCTTAGGTATGGGAAGGGTTGAGCAGTTCTTC.

This clonotype was counted ten times or more. The DNA of the CDR3 is TGTGCCAGCAGCTTAGGTGGTTCAGGGGCAGGGGCCAACGTCCTGACTTTC. This encodes CASSLGGSGAGANVLTF. The V and J genes are TRBV7-2 and TRBJ2-6; TRBD1 might be the D (6 bases). The length of the CDR3 is 17 residues. The germline V and J ends were trimmed by 1 base and 4 bases, with 14 bases remaining between them. Germline-derived CDR1 and CDR2 are SGHTA and FQGNSA.

CDR3 DNA: TGCAGCGTTTTAGGGGCGGTGAACACTGAAGCTTTCTTT. Translating gives CSVLGAVNTEAFF. The V gene is TRBV29-1, the J gene TRBJ1-1; D perhaps matches TRBD1 (5 bases). Germline V gene data show CDR1 as SQVTM and CDR2 as ANQGSEA. V gave up 5 bases and J gave up 0 bases, with 10 bases separating them. The CDR3 totals 13 residues.

This clonotype was counted many times. This sequence joins TRBV20-1 and TRBJ1-1; 7 positions agree with TRBD1. The germline V gene has CDR1 DFQATT and CDR2 SNEGSKA (reference sequence). The V segment lost 6 bases and the J segment 3 bases; nucleotides outside the gene matches: 10. This CDR3 comprises 14 residues. In DNA, the CDR3 is TGCAGTGCGGCACCAGGGGGGCTTGACACTGAAGCTTTCTTT. This codes for CSAAPGGLDTEAFF.

This clonotype was counted ten times or more. The rearrangement joins TRBV11-2 to TRBJ2-7; 10 bases fit TRBD2. Germline V CDR1 and CDR2: SGHAT, FQNNGV. The CDR3 extends over 15 amino acids. The V gene end was trimmed by 1 base and the J gene end by 0 bases; junction bases not matched to a gene: 0. The CDR3 nucleotides are TGTGCCAGCAGCTTAGGGACTAGCGGCTCCTACGAGCAGTACGTC. It yields the protein CASSLGTSGSYEQYV.

This clonotype was counted at least ten times. V gene TRBV5-6 combines with J gene TRBJ2-5, with D unresolved. From germline, CDR1 is SGHDT and CDR2 YYEEEE. This CDR3 contains 15 residues. V lost 2 bases and J 0 bases, leaving 11 bases between the germline ends. The CDR3 spells CASSFGNTYQETQYF. The CDR3 nucleotides read TGTGCCAGCAGCTTTGGGAACACCTACCAAGAGACCCAGTACTTC.

This clonotype was recorded many times. The J gene is TRBJ1-1, the V gene TRBV12-5; D is possibly TRBD1 (6 bases). CDR1 LGHNT and CDR2 FRNRAP come from the germline V gene. The CDR3 contains 14 residues. The V and J ends lost 4 bases and 0 bases respectively, with 9 bases between them. The CDR3 reads CASGWTAMNTEAFF. The CDR3 DNA is TGTGCTAGTGGTTGGACAGCTATGAACACTGAAGCTTTCTTT.

This clonotype appeared many times. The chain combines TRBV15 with TRBJ1-5, with D perhaps TRBD1 (6 bases). The CDR3 covers 15 residues. Per germline, CDR1 LNHNV and CDR2 YYDKDF (reference sequence). Trimming pared 2 bases from V and 6 bases from J, leaving 14 bases between. The CDR3 nucleotides are TGTGCCACCAGCAGATCTCGGACAGATCTTCAGCCCCAGCATTTT. This translates into CATSRSRTDLQPQHF.

This clonotype was counted ten times or more. V usage is TRBV20-1 and J usage is TRBJ2-1; the match to TRBD2 covers 11 bases. The CDR3 spans 14 residues. Germline values: CDR1 DFQATT, CDR2 SNEGSKA (reference sequence). Trimming cost V 6 bases and J 7 bases; bases outside gene matches: 8. CDR3 amino acids: CSALSGRAWNEQFF. CDR3 bases: TGCAGTGCCCTTAGCGGGAGGGCCTGGAATGAGCAGTTCTTC.

This clonotype was counted a few times. This chain links TRBV27 with TRBJ1-4; TRBD1 matches 9 bases. The V segment lost 5 bases and the J segment 5 bases; nucleotides outside the gene matches: 6. Germline values: CDR1 MNHEY, CDR2 SMNVEV (reference sequence). The CDR3 contains 15 residues. CDR3 sequence reads: CASSMNRGQNEKLFF. In DNA form, the CDR3 reads TGTGCCAGCAGTATGAACAGGGGGCAAAATGAAAAACTGTTTTTT.

The sample holds many counts of this clonotype. The J gene is TRBJ2-1, the V gene TRBV27; D is perhaps TRBD1 or TRBD2 (5 bases each). The V and J ends lost 6 bases and 8 bases respectively, with 11 bases between them. Per the germline V gene, CDR1 is MNHEY and CDR2 is SMNVEV (reference sequence). The length of the CDR3 is 12 residues. CDR3 residues: CASRTQGDEQFF. Here the CDR3 DNA reads TGTGCCAGCAGAACTCAGGGAGATGAGCAGTTCTTC.

This clonotype was recorded many times. This chain connects TRBV14 to TRBJ2-5; possible D gene TRBD1, 8 bases. V lost 4 bases and J lost 5, with 20 bases in between. The CDR3 spans 16 residues. Germline V CDR1 and CDR2: SGHDN, FVKESK. The CDR3 DNA follows: TGTGCCAGCAGCCTCCATGGGACAGGAGCGGGGGAGACCCAGTACTTC. Translated: CASSLHGTGAGETQYF.

This clonotype was detected many times. V and J are TRBV12-3 or TRBV12-4 and TRBJ1-2, with 7 positions matching TRBD1. This CDR3 has 13 amino acids. V lost 4 bases, J lost 6 bases, and 5 bases stayed unmatched. The CDR3 here is CASSYTGVDGYTF. In DNA, the CDR3 is TGTGCCAGCAGTTATACAGGGGTGGATGGCTACACCTTC.

CDR3 sequence (DNA): TGTGCCAGCCAGGGCAGCCGCACCGGGGAGCTGTTTTTT. Its translation: CASQGSRTGELFF. This chain uses TRBV18 with TRBJ2-2, with a tentative D call TRBD1 (5 bases). This CDR3 has 13 residues. Trimming cost V 8 bases and J 4 bases, with 11 bases left between them. Germline CDR1 and CDR2: KGHSH and LQKENI. Looking up the rest from reference TRBV18 and TRBJ2-2 gives the full variable domain: NAGVMQNPRHLVRRRGQEARLRCSPMKGHSHVYWYRQLPEEGLKFMVYLQKENIIDESGMPKERFSAEFPKEGPSILRIQQVVRGDSAAYFCASQGSRTGELFFGEGSRLTVL.

Within the sample, this clonotype is medium-sized. This rearrangement joins TRBV20-1 to TRBJ2-5, with D perhaps matching TRBD2 (6 bases). This CDR3 has 12 amino acids. Germline V gene data show CDR1 as DFQATT and CDR2 as SNEGSKA (reference sequence). V was cut by 7 bases and J by 4 bases, with 13 bases left in between. The CDR3 here is CSGRQGGETQYF. As DNA, the CDR3 is TGCAGTGGCCGGCAGGGAGGAGAGACCCAGTACTTC.

This clonotype was observed many times. V is TRBV27 and J is TRBJ2-3; no reliable D call. CDR1 MNHEY and CDR2 SMNVEV come from the germline V gene (reference sequence). The CDR3 has 12 amino acids. V gave up 8 bases and J gave up 6 bases, with 12 bases separating them. DNA of the CDR3: TGTGCCAGCGGCGCGCAAACGGATACGCAGTATTTT. Protein sequence: CASGAQTDTQYF.

The V call is TRBV25-1, the J call TRBJ1-3; D possibly corresponds to TRBD1 (5 bases). V was shortened by 8 bases and J by 0 bases, with 5 bases between the two germline ends. In germline, CDR1 is MGHDK, CDR2 SYGVNS. This CDR3 spans 12 amino acids. The DNA of the CDR3 is TGTGCCAGCGGGGCCTCTGGAAACACCATATATTTT. This encodes CASGASGNTIYF.

The sample holds many counts of this clonotype. In DNA, the CDR3 is TGTGCCAGCAGCTTAGGGACGCGGGTCAATGAGCAGTTCTTC. It yields the protein CASSLGTRVNEQFF. The rearrangement links TRBV11-2 to TRBJ2-1; D is possibly TRBD2 (5 bases). This CDR3 contains 14 residues. V lost 1 base to trimming and J lost 6 bases, with 10 bases between them. CDR1 is SGHAT, CDR2 FQNNGV, per germline.

This clonotype appeared a few times. CDR3 DNA sequence: TGTGCCAGCAGTGGGACAGAAAGCTCAGATACGCAGTATTTT. Translation gives CASSGTESSDTQYF. V is TRBV2 and J is TRBJ2-3; D is possibly TRBD1 (6 bases). This CDR3 region has 14 residues. V was pared by 4 bases and J by 4 bases, with 12 bases between. Germline V lookup: CDR1 SNHLY, CDR2 FYNNEI.

This clonotype was picked up many times. This chain links TRBV28 with TRBJ1-1; D is ambiguous. This CDR3 region has 13 residues. From germline, CDR1 is MDHEN and CDR2 SYDVKM. Between the trimmed V and J ends, which lost 8 bases and 3 bases, there was a span of 13 bases. CDR3 nucleotide sequence: TGTGCCAGCGTTCTCGGAGAAGACACTGAAGCTTTCTTT. This codes for CASVLGEDTEAFF.

This clonotype came up a few times. The chain carries TRBV6-2 or TRBV6-3 and TRBJ2-1, with TRBD1 matching 8 bases. Germline V lookup: CDR1 MNHEY, CDR2 SVGEGT. After removal of 6 bases from V and 4 bases from J, the junction contained 8 bases not matched to a gene. There are 15 residues in the CDR3. The CDR3 bases are TGTGCCAGCAGGCACGGAGGGACAGGATACAATGAGCAGTTCTTC. This sequence encodes CASRHGGTGYNEQFF.

Many counts were recorded for this clonotype. This sequence joins TRBV18 and TRBJ1-5; D is unresolved. There are 13 residues in the CDR3. Germline V gene lookup returns CDR1 KGHSH and CDR2 LQKENI. V was pared by 5 bases and J by 0 bases, with 5 bases between. The CDR3, as DNA: TGTGCCAGCTCAGATTATAGCAATCAGCCCCAGCATTTT. It translates to CASSDYSNQPQHF.

This chain connects TRBV24-1 to TRBJ2-1; the D gene is possibly TRBD1 (5 bases). V was clipped by 4 bases and J by 0 bases, with 12 bases between them. CDR1 is KGHDR and CDR2 is SFDVKD in the germline V gene. The CDR3 has 16 residues. CDR3 amino acids: CATSDPQGSSYNEQFF. The DNA for the CDR3 is TGTGCCACCAGTGACCCGCAGGGTAGCTCCTACAATGAGCAGTTCTTC.

Ten or more counts support this clonotype. The V and J genes are TRBV28 and TRBJ2-7; 8 bases agree with TRBD2. Germline V gives CDR1 MDHEN, CDR2 SYDVKM. The CDR3 has 12 residues. J lost 6 bases, V lost 9 bases, and 7 bases had no gene match. The CDR3 is CASSGTTAEQYF. The CDR3 DNA follows: TGTGCCAGTAGCGGGACGACGGCCGAGCAGTACTTC.